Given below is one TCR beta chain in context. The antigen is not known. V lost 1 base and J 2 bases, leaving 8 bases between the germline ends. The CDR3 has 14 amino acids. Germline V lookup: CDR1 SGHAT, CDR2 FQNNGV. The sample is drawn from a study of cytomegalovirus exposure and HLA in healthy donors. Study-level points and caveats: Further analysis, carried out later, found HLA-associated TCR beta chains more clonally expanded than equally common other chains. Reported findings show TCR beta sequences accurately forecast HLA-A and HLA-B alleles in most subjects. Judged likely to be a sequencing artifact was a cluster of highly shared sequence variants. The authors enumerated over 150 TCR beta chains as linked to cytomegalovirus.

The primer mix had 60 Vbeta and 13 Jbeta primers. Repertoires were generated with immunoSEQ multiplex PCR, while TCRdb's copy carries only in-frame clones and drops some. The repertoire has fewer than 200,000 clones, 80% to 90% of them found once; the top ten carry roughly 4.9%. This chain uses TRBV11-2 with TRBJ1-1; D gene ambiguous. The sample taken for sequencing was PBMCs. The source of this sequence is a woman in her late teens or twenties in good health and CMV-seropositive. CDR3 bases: TGTGCCAGCAGCTTAGTTCCTCTCAACACTGAAGCTTTCTTT. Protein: CASSLVPLNTEAFF.